This entry lists 5 T cell receptor beta chains sequenced from one sample in a study of CD8 T cells in ankylosing spondylitis. Using its own MiXCR run on the 5' RACE reads, TCRdb lists one record per CDR3 protein. This sample has 500,000 to 650,000 distinct CDR3 sequences, with 5.3% found just once. Study-wide points: Characteristic, it appeared, of ankylosing spondylitis blood was a TCR beta motif of roughly eight highly homologous variants.

No antigens are known for them. What was sequenced was blood, either unsorted or a sorted T cell fraction (not recorded which). These receptors came from a male donor with ankylosing spondylitis.

This clonotype was picked up many times. V and J are TRBV29-1 and TRBJ1-2; 10 nucleotides line up with TRBD1. This CDR3 has 16 residues. Germline CDR1 and CDR2: SQVTM and ANQGSEA. V dropped 6 bases and J dropped 8; count of bases not matched to a gene: 18. The CDR3 coding sequence is TGCAGCGTAGCCCACCGGACCGGGACAGGGGTCTGGGGCTACACCTTC. Its protein is CSVAHRTGTGVWGYTF.

This clonotype was observed many times. Sequence at one end of the junction differs from germline and may be a read error. V is TRBV6-5 and J is TRBJ2-7; 7 bases line up with TRBD2. The CDR3 consists of 15 residues. Looked up from germline, CDR1 is MNHEY and CDR2 is SVGAGI. The CDR3 region is CASSYSDSADGTTFF. In DNA, the CDR3 is TGTGCCAGCAGTTATAGTGACAGCGCAGACGGGACTACCTTCTTC.

In this sample, this clonotype turned up many times. This chain joins TRBV20-1 and TRBJ2-7; 7 nucleotides line up with TRBD1. CDR3 length equals 13 residues. The V segment lost 6 bases and the J segment 1 base; nucleotides outside the gene matches: 6. Germline loops: CDR1 DFQATT, CDR2 SNEGSKA (reference sequence). The CDR3 region is CSASYRGSYEQYF. For the CDR3, the DNA is TGCAGTGCCTCCTACAGGGGATCCTACGAGCAGTACTTC.

This clonotype has at least ten counts. V gene TRBV29-1 combines with J gene TRBJ1-2, with D possibly TRBD1 on 5 matching bases. CDR3 length: 13 residues. Trimming stripped 7 bases from V and 3 bases from J, with 15 bases between. Germline V CDR1 and CDR2: SQVTM, ANQGSEA. The CDR3 here is CSARRGRDYGYTF. CDR3 sequence (DNA): TGCAGCGCACGGCGGGGGAGAGACTATGGCTACACCTTC.

This clonotype was seen at least ten times. The rearrangement links TRBV12-3 or TRBV12-4 to TRBJ1-2; D is perhaps TRBD1 (6 bases). The CDR3 extends over 14 amino acids. Between the trimmed V and J ends, which lost 6 bases and 3 bases, there was a span of 14 bases. CDR3: CASSRGGRDYGYTF. CDR3 sequence (DNA): TGTGCCAGCAGCCGAGGGGGTCGGGACTATGGCTACACCTTC.